This TCR beta chain was recorded in a study of PD-1 blockade in classical Hodgkin lymphoma. Study-level results: Healthy donors reportedly exceeded newly diagnosed patients in baseline TCR diversity. Undefined causes, possibly disease activity or prior therapy, underlie the repertoire differences.

The time point is: newly diagnosed, previously untreated cHL patient sample. The authors used newly diagnosed, untreated classical Hodgkin lymphoma PBMCs as comparison. As to this clone: Its specificity is unknown.

Libraries were prepared by immunoSEQ multiplex PCR; TCRdb keeps only in-frame clonotypes and omits some of them. The table shows roughly 70,000 clones, with more than 85% occurring only once. The sample comprised peripheral blood mononuclear cells (PBMCs). The receptor was derived from a human donor with classical Hodgkin lymphoma.

The CDR3 loop reads CASSLGGPTSSYNEQFF. CDR3 bases: TGTGCCAGCAGCTTGGGTGGACCGACTAGCTCCTACAATGAGCAGTTCTTC. The chain uses TRBV5-4 and TRBJ2-1, with D perhaps matching TRBD2 (6 bases). CDR1 and CDR2 (germline): SGHNT, YYREEE (reference sequence). The CDR3 spans 17 residues. Between the trimmed V and J ends, which lost 0 bases and 0 bases, there was a span of 13 bases.